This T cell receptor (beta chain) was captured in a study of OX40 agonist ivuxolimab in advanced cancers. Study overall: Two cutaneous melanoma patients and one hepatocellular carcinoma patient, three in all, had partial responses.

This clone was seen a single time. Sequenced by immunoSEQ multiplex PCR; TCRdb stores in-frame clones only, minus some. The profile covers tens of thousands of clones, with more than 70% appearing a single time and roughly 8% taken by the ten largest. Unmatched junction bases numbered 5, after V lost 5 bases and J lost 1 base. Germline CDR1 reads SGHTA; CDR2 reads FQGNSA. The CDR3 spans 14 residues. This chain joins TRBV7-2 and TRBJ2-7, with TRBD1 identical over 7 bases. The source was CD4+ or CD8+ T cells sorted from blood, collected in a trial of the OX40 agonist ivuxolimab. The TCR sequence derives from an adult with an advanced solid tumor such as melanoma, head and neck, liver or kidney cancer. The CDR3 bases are TGTGCCAGCAGCCACCGGGACAGATCCTACGAGCAGTACTTC. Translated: CASSHRDRSYEQYF.